A single T cell receptor beta chain is shown here with its context. Study processing details: Reference gene primer amplification gave nucleated cell count estimates. TCRdb's table, derived via immunoSEQ multiplex PCR, lists solely in-frame clones and lacks some. V and J calls and clone size are those listed in that table; D and trimming were worked out from the DNA. The table shows some 100,000 clones, with about 74% occurring only once. These data originate in a study of blood T cell repertoires in COVID-19. Overall study context: Sources were T cells, B-cell-depleted T cells, or PBMCs; the material itself was cDNA or gDNA.

CDR1 and CDR2 (germline): LGHDT, YNNKEL (reference sequence). This CDR3 comprises 12 residues. V was cut by 6 bases and J by 3 bases, with 8 bases left in between. The clonotype was recovered from a man between 65 and 85 years old with acute or convalescent COVID-19. The chain is built from TRBV3-1 (or the pseudogene TRBV3-2) and TRBJ1-1; D ambiguous. Sequencing input: peripheral blood. The CDR3 sequence: CASSQRDTEAFF. CDR3 DNA: TGTGCCAGCAGTCAGCGGGACACTGAAGCTTTCTTT.